The rows below give T cell receptor beta chains drawn from one sample of a study of PD-L1 blockade in urothelial cancer. The protocol was immunoSEQ multiplex PCR, while the TCRdb copy is restricted to in-frame clones and leaves out a portion. This table holds 35,000 or so clones, approximately 87% found once. Sequences were derived from PBMCs, sampled around atezolizumab (anti-PD-L1) treatment. These receptors all come from a man in his sixties with urothelial cancer. Both conserved end residues are trimmed from each CDR3.

>TRBV10-3
AISEFSVPGY
>TRBV9
ASSITTGSYEQY
>TRBV6-6
ASSYLNTEAF
>TRBV5-5
ASSAHRRGADTEAF
>TRBV23-1
ASSPRLDRVDGYT
>TRBV19
ASSINRAPEAF
>TRBV18
ASSPQGGNTEAF
>TRBV11-2
ASSVSGRITDTQY
>TRBV18
ASSPLGEGTEAF
>TRBV7-9
ASSLAARQETQY
>TRBV11-2
ASSIARDRGVGELF
>TRBV5-6
ASIGGRRLDGYT
>TRBV4-1
ASSQGGLAGEPGDTQY
>TRBV2
ASSGVTDPRGEQF
>TRBV19
ASRPDRLNSGNTIY
>TRBV1
TSSQVASGRLGDTQY
>TRBV5-4
ASSSDRGRTDTQY